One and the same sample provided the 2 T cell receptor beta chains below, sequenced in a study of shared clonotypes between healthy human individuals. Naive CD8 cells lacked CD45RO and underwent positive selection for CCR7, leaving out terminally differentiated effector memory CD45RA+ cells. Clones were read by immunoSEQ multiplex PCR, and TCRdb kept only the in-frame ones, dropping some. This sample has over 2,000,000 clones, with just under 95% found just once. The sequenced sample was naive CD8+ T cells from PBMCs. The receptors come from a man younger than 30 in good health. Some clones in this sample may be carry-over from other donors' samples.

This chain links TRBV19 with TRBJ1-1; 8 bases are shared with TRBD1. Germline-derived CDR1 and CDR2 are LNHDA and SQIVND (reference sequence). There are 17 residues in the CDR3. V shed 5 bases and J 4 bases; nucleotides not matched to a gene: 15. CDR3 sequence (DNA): TGTGCCAGTAGTGCGACCGGCCTGGCAGGGGGCATCACTGAAGCTTTCTTT. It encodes CASSATGLAGGITEAFF.

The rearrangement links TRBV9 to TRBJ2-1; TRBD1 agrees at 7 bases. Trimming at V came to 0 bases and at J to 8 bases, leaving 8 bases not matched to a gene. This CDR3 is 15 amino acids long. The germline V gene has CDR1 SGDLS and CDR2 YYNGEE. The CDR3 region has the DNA TGTGCCAGCAGCGTAGGGGACAGCCCTTGGTATGAGCAGTTCTTC. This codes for CASSVGDSPWYEQFF.